One T cell receptor (beta chain) is described in this entry. Its antigen remains unknown. This entry belongs to a study of CD8 T cells in Susac syndrome. Study-level information: At blood draw, Susac syndrome patients were therapy-naive, on corticosteroids, or on intravenous immunoglobulin alone.

Peripheral blood CD8+ and CD4+ T cells were profiled by TCR beta sequencing. An amount of RNA that ranged from 0.5 to 1 ug was reverse transcribed with random hexamers. TCR beta CDR3 was amplified by immunoSEQ covering 54 Vbeta and 13 Jbeta. TCRdb independently ran MiXCR on the immunoSEQ multiplex PCR reads; one entry per CDR3 protein. The table has 100,000 to 150,000 distinct CDR3 sequences, around 94% seen once. Whole-study results and caveats: In total CD8+ repertoires, sixteen Susac-specific public clones were found, and in CD8+ TEMRA repertoires, about 5 were found.

CDR3 length: 14 amino acids. The germline V gene encodes CDR1 DFQATT and CDR2 SNEGSKA (reference sequence). V lost 4 bases and J 9 bases, leaving 19 bases between the germline ends. This TCR derives from a human donor with Susac syndrome. The chain combines TRBV20-1 with TRBJ2-1, with D hard to call. Sequencing used CD8+ T cells from PBMCs. This CDR3 reads CSAMAPNVGFEQFF. Here the CDR3 DNA reads TGCAGTGCTATGGCCCCGAACGTGGGGTTTGAGCAGTTCTTC.